This TCR beta chain is drawn from a study of cytomegalovirus exposure and HLA in healthy donors. Study findings and constraints: Reportedly, HLA-A and HLA-B alleles of most subjects were accurately predicted from TCR beta.

It was with 60 Vbeta and 13 Jbeta primers that the PCR ran. Sequencing was performed with immunoSEQ multiplex PCR; in TCRdb, only in-frame clones are kept and a portion is missing. This sample yields more than 95,000 clones, of which about 70% are seen a single time; 3.2% belongs to the top ten. Concerning this clone: Its antigen is undetermined.

Nominal health characterized the donors when sampled, though unrecorded immune exposures were likely. The germline gives CDR1 SGHNT, CDR2 YYREEE (reference sequence). Trimming at V came to 3 bases and at J to 4 bases, leaving 7 bases not matched to a gene. The CDR3 sequence is 15 residues long. The source material was PBMCs. This chain connects TRBV5-4 to TRBJ1-2; TRBD1 matches 9 bases. The sequence was collected from a man aged 30 to 39 in good health and CMV-seronegative. The CDR3 reads CASSYPGQGSYGYTF. The CDR3, as DNA: TGTGCCAGCAGCTACCCGGGACAGGGCTCCTATGGCTACACCTTC.